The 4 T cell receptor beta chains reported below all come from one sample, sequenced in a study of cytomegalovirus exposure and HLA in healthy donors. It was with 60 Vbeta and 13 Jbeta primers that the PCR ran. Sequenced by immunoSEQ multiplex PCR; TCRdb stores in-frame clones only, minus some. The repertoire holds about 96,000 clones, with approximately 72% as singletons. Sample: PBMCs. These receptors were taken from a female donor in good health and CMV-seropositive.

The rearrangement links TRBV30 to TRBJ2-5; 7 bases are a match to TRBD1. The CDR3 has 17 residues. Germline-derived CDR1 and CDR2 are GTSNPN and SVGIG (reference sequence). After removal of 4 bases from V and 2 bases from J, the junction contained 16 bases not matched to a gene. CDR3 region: CAWIPGRTGLSQETQYF. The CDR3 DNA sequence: TGTGCCTGGATTCCGGGTCGGACAGGACTTAGTCAAGAGACCCAGTACTTC.

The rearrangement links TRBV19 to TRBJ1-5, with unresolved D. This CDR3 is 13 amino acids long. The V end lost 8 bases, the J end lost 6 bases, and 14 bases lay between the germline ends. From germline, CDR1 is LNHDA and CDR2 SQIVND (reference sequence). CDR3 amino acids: CASAPFRSQPQHF. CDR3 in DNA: TGTGCCAGTGCCCCCTTTCGGAGTCAGCCCCAGCATTTT.

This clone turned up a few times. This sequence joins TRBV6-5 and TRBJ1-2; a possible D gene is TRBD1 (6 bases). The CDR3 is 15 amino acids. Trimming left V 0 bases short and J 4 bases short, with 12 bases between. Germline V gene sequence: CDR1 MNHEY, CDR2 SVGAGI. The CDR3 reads CASSYSVDRPYGYTF. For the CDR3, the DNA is TGTGCCAGCAGTTACTCGGTGGACAGACCCTATGGCTACACCTTC.

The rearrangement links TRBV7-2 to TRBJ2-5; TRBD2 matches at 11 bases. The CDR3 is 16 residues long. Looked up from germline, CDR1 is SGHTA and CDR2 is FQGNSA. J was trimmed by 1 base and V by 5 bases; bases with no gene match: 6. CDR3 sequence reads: CASSRRLAGIQETQYF. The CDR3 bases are TGTGCCAGCAGCAGGCGACTAGCGGGGATCCAAGAGACCCAGTACTTC.